The 8 T cell receptor beta chains reported below all come from one sample, sequenced in a study of blood T cell repertoires in COVID-19. The table came from immunoSEQ multiplex PCR; TCRdb's copy has only in-frame clones and leaves some out. The sample has about 400,000 clones, roughly 89% seen once. The specimen was PBMCs or T cells enriched from blood (not recorded which). Every receptor here comes from a woman in her 30s who had recovered from COVID-19.

The chain couples TRBV5-1 to TRBJ1-6; D is ambiguous. Trimming shortened V by 6 bases and J by 8 bases, and 12 bases separated the two germline ends. This CDR3 contains 13 residues. CDR1 and CDR2 from the germline V gene are SGHRS and YFSETQ. CDR3 sequence reads: CASTERVDSPLHF. As DNA, the CDR3 is TGCGCCAGCACCGAACGGGTCGATTCACCCCTCCACTTT.

This sequence joins TRBV15 and TRBJ1-2; a possible D gene is TRBD1 (6 bases). The CDR3 has 14 amino acids. Germline values: CDR1 LNHNV, CDR2 YYDKDF (reference sequence). Between the trimmed V and J ends, which lost 2 bases and 3 bases, there was a span of 10 bases. CDR3 sequence reads: CATSRIRQDYGYTF. The CDR3 nucleotides are TGTGCCACCAGCAGAATCAGACAGGACTATGGCTACACCTTC.

The gene calls are TRBV19 and TRBJ1-5; TRBD1 agrees at 7 bases. Looked up from germline, CDR1 is LNHDA and CDR2 is SQIVND (reference sequence). Germline trimming cut 6 bases from V and 4 bases from J; bases unmatched to any gene: 12. This CDR3 spans 16 amino acids. CDR3 bases: TGTGCCAGTAGGAAGAACGGGGGACAGAGGAATCAGCCCCAGCATTTT. This sequence encodes CASRKNGGQRNQPQHF.

The chain combines TRBV27 with TRBJ2-5; 10 bases are shared with TRBD2. The CDR3 length is 16 residues. CDR1 is MNHEY and CDR2 is SMNVEV in the germline V gene (reference sequence). V dropped 5 bases and J dropped 5; count of bases not matched to a gene: 11. CDR3 loop: CASSLGTSALGETQYF. As DNA, the CDR3 is TGTGCCAGCAGTCTAGGGACTAGCGCATTAGGGGAGACCCAGTACTTC.

The table lists this clone with a few counts. V usage is TRBV4-1 and J usage is TRBJ1-5, with 7 bases identical to TRBD1. Germline loops: CDR1 MGHRA, CDR2 YSYEKL. This CDR3 is built from 16 residues. The V gene end was trimmed by 3 bases and the J gene end by 1 base; junction bases not matched to a gene: 6. CDR3 coding DNA: TGCGCCAGCAGCCACTCACAGGGGTTGAGCAATCAGCCCCAGCATTTT. It yields the protein CASSHSQGLSNQPQHF.

This chain connects TRBV28 to TRBJ2-3, with 7 bases identical to TRBD2. J lost 0 bases, V lost 2 bases, and 11 bases had no gene match. Germline CDR1 is MDHEN and CDR2 is SYDVKM. The CDR3 extends over 18 amino acids. The DNA of the CDR3 is TGTGCCAGCAGTTTAGTCCCCGGGACTACCTCTAGCACAGATACGCAGTATTTT. Amino acid sequence: CASSLVPGTTSSTDTQYF.

The chain is built from TRBV4-1 and TRBJ2-1; D is uncertain. The CDR3 extends over 13 amino acids. Germline lookup yields CDR1 MGHRA and CDR2 YSYEKL. Trimming took 2 bases from V and 10 from J, leaving 12 bases between them. The CDR3 spells CASSQSPPREQFF. CDR3 nucleotides: TGCGCCAGCAGCCAAAGCCCTCCCCGGGAGCAGTTCTTC.

This clone was detected only once. The CDR3 DNA is TGTGCCAGTAGGACGGACAGTAACTATGGCTACACCTTC. Amino acids: CASRTDSNYGYTF. The chain carries TRBV19 and TRBJ1-2; a possible D gene is TRBD1 (6 bases). The CDR3 loop spans 13 amino acids. Germline values: CDR1 LNHDA, CDR2 SQIVND (reference sequence). Trimming removed 6 bases at V and 1 base at J, with 9 bases between.